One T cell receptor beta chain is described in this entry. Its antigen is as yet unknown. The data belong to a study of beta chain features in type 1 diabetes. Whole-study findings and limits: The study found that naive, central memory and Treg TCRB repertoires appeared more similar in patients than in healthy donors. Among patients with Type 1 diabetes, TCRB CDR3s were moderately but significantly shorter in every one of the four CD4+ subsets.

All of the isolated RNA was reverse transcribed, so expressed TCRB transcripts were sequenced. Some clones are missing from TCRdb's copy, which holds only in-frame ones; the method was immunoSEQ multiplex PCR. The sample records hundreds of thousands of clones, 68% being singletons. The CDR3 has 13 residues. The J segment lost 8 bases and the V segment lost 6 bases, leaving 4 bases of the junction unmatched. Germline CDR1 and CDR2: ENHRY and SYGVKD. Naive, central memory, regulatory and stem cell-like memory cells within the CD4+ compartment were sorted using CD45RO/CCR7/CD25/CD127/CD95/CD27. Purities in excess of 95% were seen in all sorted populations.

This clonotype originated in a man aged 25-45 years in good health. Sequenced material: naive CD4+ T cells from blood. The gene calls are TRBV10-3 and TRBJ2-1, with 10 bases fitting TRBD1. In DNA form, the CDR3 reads TGTGCCATCAGGTGGGACAGGGGACATGAGCAGTTCTTC. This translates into CAIRWDRGHEQFF.